A single sample is the source of the 32 T cell receptor beta chains below, sequenced in a study of shared clonotypes between healthy human individuals. TCRdb's table, derived via immunoSEQ multiplex PCR, lists solely in-frame clones and lacks some. The data contain fewer than 650,000 clones, around 80% of them singletons. Sequencing was done on a sample of PBMCs. The receptors originated from a woman aged 40 to 55 in good health. Some clones in this sample may be carry-over from other donors' samples.

This sequence joins TRBV7-2 and TRBJ2-5, with TRBD1 matching over 9 bases. The J call could be wrong; TRBJ2-7 is a better fit for the DNA end. CDR1 is SGHTA, CDR2 FQGNSA, per germline. This CDR3 spans 14 amino acids. In nucleotides, the CDR3 is TGTGCCAGCAGCATTCTGACAGGGGGCTACGAGCAGTACTTC. Its translation is CASSILTGGYEQYF.

This clone appeared a few times. This chain links TRBV29-1 with TRBJ1-1, with D possibly TRBD1 on 5 matching bases. Germline CDR1 reads SQVTM; CDR2 reads ANQGSEA. The CDR3 runs 14 residues. Deletions cut 5 bases from V and 4 bases from J, with 17 bases between. The CDR3 bases are TGCAGCGTTAGGGAACGACAGTTTACCACTGAAGCTTTCTTT. Protein: CSVRERQFTTEAFF. The complete variable domain, with remaining parts taken from reference TRBV29-1 and TRBJ1-1, reads SAVISQKPSRDICQRGTSLTIQCQVDSQVTMMFWYRQQPGQSLTLIATANQGSEATYESGFVIDKFPISRPNLTFSTLTVSNMSPEDSSIYLCSVRERQFTTEAFFGQGTRLTVV.

This clone was seen a handful of times. A read error may explain this, as a much larger clone is one base away. The V call is TRBV10-3, the J call TRBJ2-5, with D tentatively TRBD1 (5 bases). The CDR3 sequence is 12 residues long. Germline CDR1 ENHRY, CDR2 SYGVKD. Trimming pared 5 bases from V and 2 bases from J, leaving 6 bases between. As DNA, the CDR3 is TGTGCCATCAGTCCAGGGCAAGAGACCCAGTACTTC. Translation gives CAISPGQETQYF.

The J gene is TRBJ2-2, the V gene TRBV15; no firm D call. Trimming took off 0 bases at V and 4 bases at J, with 12 bases between the two ends. The length of the CDR3 is 16 residues. The V gene's germline CDR1 is LNHNV and CDR2 YYDKDF (reference sequence). The CDR3 sequence is CATSRDGPLLTGELFF. CDR3 coding DNA: TGTGCCACCAGCAGAGACGGACCCCTGCTCACCGGGGAGCTGTTTTTT. Based on the CDR3 plus reference TRBV15 and TRBJ2-2, the full variable domain is DAMVIQNPRYQVTQFGKPVTLSCSQTLNHNVMYWYQQKSSQAPKLLFHYYDKDFNNEADTPDNFQSRRPNTSFCFLDIRSPGLGDTAMYLCATSRDGPLLTGELFFGEGSRLTVL.

This rearrangement joins TRBV29-1 to TRBJ2-5; D is perhaps TRBD2 (5 bases). The CDR3 contains 13 residues. CDR1 is SQVTM, CDR2 ANQGSEA, per germline. V lost 1 base and J lost 4, with 10 bases in between. Here the CDR3 DNA reads TGCAGCGTTGAAGTTCAGCGGCGAGAGACCCAGTACTTC. Translating it yields CSVEVQRRETQYF. Combining the CDR3 with reference TRBV29-1 and TRBJ2-5 gives the whole variable domain SAVISQKPSRDICQRGTSLTIQCQVDSQVTMMFWYRQQPGQSLTLIATANQGSEATYESGFVIDKFPISRPNLTFSTLTVSNMSPEDSSIYLCSVEVQRRETQYFGPGTRLLVL.

The chain is built from TRBV28 and TRBJ2-7; D is unresolved. CDR1 is MDHEN and CDR2 is SYDVKM in the germline V gene. The CDR3 is 14 amino acids. The ends were cut back, 5 bases at V and 2 bases at J, with 13 bases in the middle. The CDR3: CASSLVGQAYEQYF. The CDR3 DNA follows: TGTGCCAGCAGTCTTGTAGGCCAGGCCTACGAGCAGTACTTC.

The chain carries TRBV7-2 and TRBJ2-7; D possibly corresponds to TRBD1 (6 bases). The CDR3 runs to 16 residues. The V end was cut by 2 bases, the J end by 0 bases, with 14 bases between. Germline V lookup: CDR1 SGHTA, CDR2 FQGNSA. CDR3 residues: CASSLWLGTPSYEQYF. The DNA of the CDR3 is TGTGCCAGCAGCTTATGGCTCGGGACACCCTCCTACGAGCAGTACTTC.

This clone has just a few counts. The chain combines TRBV7-2 with TRBJ1-3; possibly TRBD1 for D (5 bases). Trimming left V 3 bases short and J 3 bases short, with 6 bases between. Germline V CDR1 and CDR2: SGHTA, FQGNSA. There are 13 residues in the CDR3. The CDR3: CASSFGGGNTIYF. The CDR3 DNA is TGTGCCAGCAGCTTTGGGGGTGGAAACACCATATATTTT.

The chain links TRBV30 to TRBJ2-7; 9 bases line up with TRBD1. Germline CDR1 reads GTSNPN; CDR2 reads SVGIG (reference sequence). Trimming took 5 bases from V and 4 from J; bases not matched to a gene: 15. The CDR3 has 16 residues. DNA of the CDR3: TGTGCCTGGGGACGCCCCCGGGACAGGGAGAGATACGAGCAGTACTTC. This translates into CAWGRPRDRERYEQYF. Full variable domain (rest looked up from reference TRBV30 and TRBJ2-7): SQTIHQWPATLVQPVGSPLSLECTVEGTSNPNLYWYRQAAGRGLQLLFYSVGIGQISSEVPQNLSASRPQDRQFILSSKKLLLSDSGFYLCAWGRPRDRERYEQYFGPGTRLTVT.

On this clone: A read error is the likely source, as a far larger clone sits one nucleotide away. J is TRBJ1-5 and V is TRBV5-6, with a possible D match to TRBD1 (6 bases). From germline, CDR1 is SGHDT and CDR2 YYEEEE. The length of the CDR3 is 16 residues. CDR3 in amino acids: CASSFTGAGVIQPRHF. Written as DNA, the CDR3 is TGTGCCAGCAGCTTCACCGGCGCAGGGGTTATTCAGCCCCGGCATTTT.

J is TRBJ2-1 and V is TRBV7-6; unclear D gene. Looked up from germline, CDR1 is SGHVS and CDR2 is FNYEAQ. CDR3 length: 12 amino acids. Trimming took 2 bases from V and 6 from J, leaving 5 bases between them. CDR3 nucleotides: TGTGCCAGCAGCTTACCTACCAATGAGCAGTTCTTC. Translating gives CASSLPTNEQFF. The variable domain in full, completed from reference TRBV7-6 and TRBJ2-1, reads GAGVSQSPRYKVTKRGQDVALRCDPISGHVSLYWYRQALGQGPEFLTYFNYEAQQDKSGLPNDRFSAERPEGSISTLTIQRTEQRDSAMYRCASSLPTNEQFFGPGTRLTVL.

This chain joins TRBV15 and TRBJ2-3; D possibly corresponds to TRBD2 (5 bases). There are 16 residues in the CDR3. The germline gives CDR1 LNHNV, CDR2 YYDKDF (reference sequence). V lost 1 base to trimming and J lost 5 bases, with 16 bases between them. The DNA for the CDR3 is TGTGCCACCAGCAGAGGGACTTTAAATTTTCTAGATACGCAGTATTTT. It encodes CATSRGTLNFLDTQYF.

This clone came up a few times. V usage is TRBV4-2 and J usage is TRBJ2-2; D not resolved. V was cut by 4 bases and J by 5 bases, with 17 bases left in between. CDR3 length: 16 amino acids. CDR1 and CDR2 (germline): LGHNA, YNFKEQ. The CDR3 loop reads CASSPYGQKITGELFF. DNA of the CDR3: TGTGCCAGCAGCCCCTATGGGCAGAAGATTACCGGGGAGCTGTTTTTT.

With respect to this clone: A read error is possible here, since a much larger clone lies one base away. The chain joins TRBV28 to TRBJ2-3; perhaps TRBD1 as D (6 bases). V dropped 5 bases and J dropped 9 bases, with 12 bases sitting between them. Germline V lookup: CDR1 MDHEN, CDR2 SYDVKM. This CDR3 is built from 12 residues. The CDR3: CASSAGVDTQYF. The CDR3, as DNA: TGTGCCAGCAGTGCAGGGGTGGACACGCAGTATTTT. The variable domain in full, completed from reference TRBV28 and TRBJ2-3, reads DVKVTQSSRYLVKRTGEKVFLECVQDMDHENMFWYRQDPGLGLRLIYFSYDVKMKEKGDIPEGYSVSREKKERFSLILESASTNQTSMYLCASSAGVDTQYFGPGTRLTVL.

The chain is built from TRBV2 and TRBJ2-1; the match to TRBD2 covers 7 bases. CDR3 length: 23 amino acids. Germline assignment: CDR1 SNHLY and CDR2 FYNNEI. Germline trimming cut 2 bases from V and 0 bases from J; bases unmatched to any gene: 25. This CDR3 reads CASSEILGREFLRGGSSYNEQFF. CDR3 DNA: TGTGCCAGCAGTGAAATATTGGGGAGGGAGTTTTTGAGGGGTGGTAGCTCCTACAATGAGCAGTTCTTC.

Details on this clone: Given a far larger clone just one base away, this is likely a sequencing read error. In the same sample, other DNA sequences code for this CDR3. This chain uses TRBV30 with TRBJ1-1; possibly TRBD1 for D (6 bases). Germline V lookup: CDR1 GTSNPN, CDR2 SVGIG (reference sequence). This CDR3 spans 14 amino acids. The ends were cut back, 5 bases at V and 6 bases at J, with 19 bases in the middle. The CDR3 region has the DNA TGTGCCTGGGACAACACTGGGGGGGCTCCTGAAGCTTTCTTT. As protein: CAWDNTGGAPEAFF.

This rearrangement joins TRBV4-2 to TRBJ2-2, with 10 bases lining up with TRBD2. The ends lost 0 bases at V and 8 bases at J; junction bases unmatched: 9. Germline loops: CDR1 LGHNA, CDR2 YNFKEQ. The CDR3 is made up of 17 amino acids. In DNA, the CDR3 is TGTGCCAGCAGCCAAGATGAGCTAGCGGGAGCGTTGGGGGAGCTGTTTTTT. Its translation is CASSQDELAGALGELFF.

V usage is TRBV7-7 and J usage is TRBJ2-2; 11 bases match TRBD2. The length of the CDR3 is 16 residues. Losses at the gene ends were 6 bases for V and 4 bases for J; bases not matched to a gene: 7. The V gene's germline CDR1 is SSHAT and CDR2 FNYEAQ (reference sequence). The CDR3 sequence is CASSSLAGEATGELFF. Written as DNA, the CDR3 is TGTGCCAGCAGTTCACTAGCGGGAGAGGCCACCGGGGAGCTGTTTTTT.

As concerns this clone: The identical CDR3 is also encoded by other nucleotide sequences in the sample. The CDR3: CASSSSGTRYNEQFF. CDR3 sequence (DNA): TGCGCCAGCAGTTCCTCCGGGACTAGATACAATGAGCAGTTCTTC. This rearrangement joins TRBV5-1 to TRBJ2-1; 8 bases agree with TRBD2. The germline V gene has CDR1 SGHRS and CDR2 YFSETQ. The CDR3 is 15 residues long. V was pared by 5 bases and J by 4 bases, with 8 bases of the junction left unmatched.

The chain couples TRBV18 to TRBJ1-1; D is perhaps TRBD1 (6 bases). This CDR3 spans 17 amino acids. Trimming took off 3 bases at V and 1 base at J, with 18 bases between the two ends. Germline CDR1 reads KGHSH; CDR2 reads LQKENI. Here the CDR3 DNA reads TGTGCCAGCTCACCTCGTCGAGTAGGGACACAGAACACTGAAGCTTTCTTT. This codes for CASSPRRVGTQNTEAFF.

The chain links TRBV4-1 to TRBJ1-2; TRBD1 matches 7 bases. The V gene's germline CDR1 is MGHRA and CDR2 YSYEKL. Trimming at V came to 5 bases and at J to 6 bases, leaving 6 bases not matched to a gene. The CDR3 runs to 13 residues. CDR3 bases: TGCGCCAGCAGCTCTCGACAGGGCCATGGCTACACCTTC. It translates to CASSSRQGHGYTF.

J is TRBJ2-1 and V is TRBV6-4; 13 nucleotides match TRBD2. The V gene's germline CDR1 is MRHNA and CDR2 SNTAGT. This CDR3 is 15 amino acids long. Unmatched junction bases numbered 1, after V lost 2 bases and J lost 6 bases. The CDR3: CASSDGTSGVNEQFF. CDR3 coding DNA: TGTGCCAGCAGTGACGGGACTAGCGGGGTCAATGAGCAGTTCTTC.

The chain employs TRBV4-2 and TRBJ2-1; 9 bases fit TRBD2. V trimming: 0 bases; J trimming: 0 bases; junction bases outside the gene matches: 6. Germline CDR1 and CDR2: LGHNA and YNFKEQ. This CDR3 contains 18 residues. CDR3: CASSQDRGREGSYNEQFF. The CDR3 nucleotides are TGTGCCAGCAGCCAAGATCGGGGGCGGGAGGGCTCCTACAATGAGCAGTTCTTC.

J is TRBJ2-3 and V is TRBV4-2; TRBD2 matches at 12 bases. In germline, CDR1 is LGHNA, CDR2 YNFKEQ. Trimming removed 4 bases from V and 2 bases from J; junction bases left unmatched: 4. CDR3 length: 16 amino acids. The CDR3 loop reads CASSPGLAGHTDTQYF. For the CDR3, the DNA is TGTGCCAGCAGCCCTGGACTAGCGGGACACACAGATACGCAGTATTTT.

V and J are TRBV29-1 and TRBJ2-3; 7 nucleotides align to TRBD1. Germline V gene sequence: CDR1 SQVTM, CDR2 ANQGSEA. Trimming took 4 bases from V and 4 from J; bases not matched to a gene: 11. This CDR3 region has 15 residues. CDR3 in amino acids: CSVAYYRGGADTQYF. Written as DNA, the CDR3 is TGCAGCGTTGCATATTACAGGGGTGGTGCAGATACGCAGTATTTT.

The genes are TRBV6-6 and TRBJ2-2; 7 nucleotides line up with TRBD2. Germline trimming cut 7 bases from V and 5 bases from J; bases unmatched to any gene: 7. CDR3 length: 14 residues. Looked up from germline, CDR1 is MNHNY and CDR2 is SVGAGI (reference sequence). As DNA, the CDR3 is TGTGCCAGCACTGGACTAGAGCTGACCGGGGAGCTGTTTTTT. Protein: CASTGLELTGELFF.

The genes are TRBV7-9 and TRBJ2-5; 10 positions agree with TRBD2. This CDR3 has 13 residues. From germline, CDR1 is SEHNR and CDR2 FQNEAQ (reference sequence). With 4 bases clipped from V and 5 bases from J, the junction kept 1 base outside the gene matches. Here the CDR3 reads CASSSSGSETQYF. The CDR3, as DNA: TGTGCCAGCAGCTCTAGCGGGAGTGAGACCCAGTACTTC.

This clone was recorded a few times. CDR3 protein: CASSLPRGGDFSGANVLTF. The CDR3 nucleotides are TGTGCCAGCAGCTTGCCTCGCGGAGGAGATTTCTCTGGGGCCAACGTCCTGACTTTC. The chain links TRBV5-6 to TRBJ2-6; D may be TRBD2 (5 bases). The germline V gene has CDR1 SGHDT and CDR2 YYEEEE. Trimming took 1 base from V and 0 from J, leaving 17 bases between them. CDR3 size: 19 residues.

The chain links TRBV27 to TRBJ2-7; 13 bases line up with TRBD2. Trimming at V came to 6 bases and at J to 4 bases, leaving 9 bases not matched to a gene. The germline V gene has CDR1 MNHEY and CDR2 SMNVEV (reference sequence). This CDR3 comprises 16 residues. CDR3 amino acids: CASSISGTSGVYEQYF. CDR3 nucleotides: TGTGCCAGCAGCATATCAGGGACTAGCGGGGTTTACGAGCAGTACTTC.

This sequence joins TRBV6-5 and TRBJ2-3; 9 bases match TRBD2. V dropped 6 bases and J dropped 1; count of bases not matched to a gene: 2. The germline CDR1 and CDR2 sequences are MNHEY and SVGAGI. The CDR3 extends over 14 amino acids. CDR3 residues: CASRSSGGTDTQYF. CDR3 nucleotides: TGTGCCAGCAGGTCTAGCGGGGGCACAGATACGCAGTATTTT.

This chain uses TRBV4-3 with TRBJ2-3; D could derive from TRBD1 or TRBD2 (5 bases each). Germline V gene lookup returns CDR1 LGHNA and CDR2 YSLEER. Trimming removed 3 bases at V and 6 bases at J, with 16 bases between. CDR3 size: 15 residues. CDR3 DNA sequence: TGCGCCAGCAGCCATGATACGGGACCGGGGGATACGCAGTATTTT. This codes for CASSHDTGPGDTQYF.

The chain is built from TRBV2 and TRBJ1-1; D remains ambiguous. Germline V gene sequence: CDR1 SNHLY, CDR2 FYNNEI. The length of the CDR3 is 13 residues. V was shortened by 3 bases and J by 5 bases, with 10 bases between the two germline ends. For the CDR3, the DNA is TGTGCCAGCAGTGACGACCTGGGGACTGAAGCTTTCTTT. Its protein product is CASSDDLGTEAFF.